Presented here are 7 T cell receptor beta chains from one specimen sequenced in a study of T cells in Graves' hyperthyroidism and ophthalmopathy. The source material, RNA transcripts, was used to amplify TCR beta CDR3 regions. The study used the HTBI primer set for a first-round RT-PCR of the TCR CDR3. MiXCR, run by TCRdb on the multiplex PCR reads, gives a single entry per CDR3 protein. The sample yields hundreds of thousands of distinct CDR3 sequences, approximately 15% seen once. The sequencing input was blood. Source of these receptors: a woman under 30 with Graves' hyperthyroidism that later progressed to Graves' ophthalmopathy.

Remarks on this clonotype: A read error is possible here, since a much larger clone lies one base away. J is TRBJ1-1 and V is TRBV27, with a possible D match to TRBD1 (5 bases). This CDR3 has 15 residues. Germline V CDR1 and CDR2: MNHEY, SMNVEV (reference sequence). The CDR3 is CASRQAGALNTDAFF. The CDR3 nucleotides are TGTGCCAGCAGACAAGCCGGGGCGCTGAACACTGACGCTTTCTTT.

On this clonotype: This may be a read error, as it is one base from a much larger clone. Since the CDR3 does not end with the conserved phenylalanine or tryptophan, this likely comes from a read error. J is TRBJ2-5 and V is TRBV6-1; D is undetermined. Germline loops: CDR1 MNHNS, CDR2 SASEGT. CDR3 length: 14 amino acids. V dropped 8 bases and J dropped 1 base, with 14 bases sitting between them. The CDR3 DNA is TGTGCCAGCTCTAAACGGGCCCCCCAAGAGACCCAGTACTCC. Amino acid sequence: CASSKRAPQETQYS.

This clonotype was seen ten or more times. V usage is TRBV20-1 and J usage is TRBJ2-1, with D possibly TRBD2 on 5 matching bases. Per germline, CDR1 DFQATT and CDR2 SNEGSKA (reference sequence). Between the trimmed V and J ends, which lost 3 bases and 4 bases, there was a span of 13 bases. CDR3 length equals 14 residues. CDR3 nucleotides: TGCAGTGCTAGTGGCGGGCAGATTTACAATGAGCAGTTCTTC. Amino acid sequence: CSASGGQIYNEQFF.

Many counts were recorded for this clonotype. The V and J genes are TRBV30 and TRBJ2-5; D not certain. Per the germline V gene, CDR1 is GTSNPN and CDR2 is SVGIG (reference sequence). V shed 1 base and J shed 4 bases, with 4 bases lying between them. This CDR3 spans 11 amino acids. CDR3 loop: CAWSGGETQYF. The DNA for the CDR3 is TGTGCCTGGAGTGGGGGAGAGACCCAGTACTTC.

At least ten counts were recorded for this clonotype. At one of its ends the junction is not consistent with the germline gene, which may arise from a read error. The CDR3 reads CASSPETRLAYHEQFF. The CDR3, as DNA: TGTGCCAGCTCACCAGAAACGAGACTAGCCTACCATGAGCAGTTCTTC. This chain links TRBV18 with TRBJ2-1; 7 nucleotides line up with TRBD2. Germline CDR1 and CDR2: KGHSH and LQKENI. The CDR3 has 16 residues.

DNA for the CDR3: TGCGCCAGCAGCCACCCCGGCGGTTCCGGGACTAGCGGCTACGAGCAGTACTTC. It specifies CASSHPGGSGTSGYEQYF. The V gene is TRBV4-1, the J gene TRBJ2-7; 11 bases line up with TRBD2. V gave up 3 bases and J gave up 3 bases; unmatched junction bases: 13. This CDR3 is 18 amino acids long. Germline loops: CDR1 MGHRA, CDR2 YSYEKL.

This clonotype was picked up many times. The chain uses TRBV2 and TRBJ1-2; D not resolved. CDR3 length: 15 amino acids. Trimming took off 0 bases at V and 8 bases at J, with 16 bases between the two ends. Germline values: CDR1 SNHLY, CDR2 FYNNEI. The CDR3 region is CASSEANPRQGGYTF. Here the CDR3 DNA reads TGTGCCAGCAGTGAAGCGAACCCCCGGCAAGGGGGCTACACCTTC.